The 19 T cell receptor beta chains listed next were all sequenced from one sample in a study of cytotoxic CD8 clonotypes in ibrutinib-treated CLL (dated by TCRdb to the early 2020s). Explained via the paper, the time point label denotes: roughly 12 months on ibrutinib. The library was obtained by the immunoSEQ multiplex PCR assay. Here the immuneACCESS table is served through TCRdb, limited to in-frame sequences with V and J called. Missing clones are a known gap in these copies; in checked studies unresolved V genes cover under half, and the rest lacks a known reason. This sample comprises tens of thousands of clones, around 70% of them detected only once. The ten largest clones represent 9.5% to 15% of the sample. Specimen: PBMCs, collected after 12 months of ibrutinib treatment. The receptors were sampled from a human donor with chronic lymphocytic leukemia.

The chain uses TRBV19 and TRBJ1-5; D not resolved. Germline CDR1 and CDR2: LNHDA and SQIVND (reference sequence). V lost 3 bases and J 3 bases, leaving 6 bases between the germline ends. This CDR3 spans 13 amino acids. CDR3 DNA sequence: TGTGCCAGTAGTATTGTTCCCAATCAGCCCCAGCATTTT. Amino acid sequence: CASSIVPNQPQHF.

Only one count was recorded for this clone. The rearrangement joins TRBV30 to TRBJ1-1; unclear D gene. Deletions cut 0 bases from V and 4 bases from J, with 12 bases between. CDR1 and CDR2 (germline): GTSNPN, SVGIG (reference sequence). The CDR3 has 14 residues. As DNA, the CDR3 is TGTGCCTGGAGTGTGGCGGGCGGTACCACTGAAGCTTTCTTT. It is translated as CAWSVAGGTTEAFF. Full variable domain (remainder filled in from reference TRBV30 and TRBJ1-1): SQTIHQWPATLVQPVGSPLSLECTVEGTSNPNLYWYRQAAGRGLQLLFYSVGIGQISSEVPQNLSASRPQDRQFILSSKKLLLSDSGFYLCAWSVAGGTTEAFFGQGTRLTVV.

V gene TRBV6-5 combines with J gene TRBJ1-2; 10 bases are shared with TRBD1. The germline V gene has CDR1 MNHEY and CDR2 SVGAGI. The CDR3 length is 16 residues. V dropped 2 bases and J dropped 7; count of bases not matched to a gene: 10. CDR3 in DNA: TGTGCCAGCAGTTACGGGACAGGGGCGCCTGTTGGTGGCTACACCTTC. It codes for CASSYGTGAPVGGYTF.

This clone was detected only a few times. V and J are TRBV4-1 and TRBJ1-2; 8 bases align to TRBD1. The CDR3 covers 14 residues. V dropped 5 bases and J dropped 5; count of bases not matched to a gene: 7. From germline, CDR1 is MGHRA and CDR2 YSYEKL. The CDR3 nucleotides are TGCGCCAGCAGCGCAACGGGACAGGATTATGGCTACACCTTC. Protein sequence: CASSATGQDYGYTF.

V is TRBV5-1 and J is TRBJ1-1; D ambiguous. The CDR3 length is 17 residues. Between the trimmed V and J ends, which lost 0 bases and 2 bases, there was a span of 17 bases. The germline CDR1 and CDR2 sequences are SGHRS and YFSETQ. The CDR3 region has the DNA TGCGCCAGCAGCTTGGCCCAAAACGCTCTAACTAACACTGAAGCTTTCTTT. Protein sequence: CASSLAQNALTNTEAFF.

The chain carries TRBV9 and TRBJ2-7; no reliable D call. Germline lookup yields CDR1 SGDLS and CDR2 YYNGEE. Trimming stripped 0 bases from V and 3 bases from J, with 10 bases between. The CDR3 sequence is 14 residues long. The chain's CDR3 is CASSVASGFYEQYF. The CDR3 DNA reads as TGTGCCAGCAGCGTAGCCTCGGGCTTCTACGAGCAGTACTTC.

This chain uses TRBV6-5 with TRBJ2-5; tentative D call: TRBD1 (7 bases). This CDR3 has 13 amino acids. Germline V CDR1 and CDR2: MNHEY, SVGAGI. V lost 6 bases to trimming and J lost 5 bases, with 13 bases between them. For the CDR3, the DNA is TGTGCCAGCAGGTTGGAGGGGGCGGAGACCCAGTACTTC. Its protein product is CASRLEGAETQYF.

The chain joins TRBV27 to TRBJ1-5; D not certain. Germline CDR1 is MNHEY and CDR2 is SMNVEV (reference sequence). CDR3 length: 16 amino acids. The germline V and J ends were trimmed by 2 bases and 1 base, with 12 bases remaining between them. CDR3 region: CASSLEGTRSNQPQHF. CDR3 in DNA: TGTGCCAGCAGTTTAGAGGGCACGAGGAGCAATCAGCCCCAGCATTTT.

Regarding this clone: The junction departs from the called germline gene at one end, perhaps through a read error. The J gene is TRBJ2-7, the V gene TRBV18; no definite D call. Germline CDR1 KGHSH, CDR2 LQKENI. The CDR3 is 13 residues long. CDR3 in amino acids: CASSPALSDEQYF. For the CDR3, the DNA is TGTGCCAGCTCACCCGCCCTCTCCGACGAGCAGTACTTC.

The rearrangement uses TRBV19 and TRBJ1-2; unclear D gene. CDR3 length: 13 residues. CDR1 and CDR2 from the germline V gene are LNHDA and SQIVND (reference sequence). The V end lost 7 bases, the J end lost 1 base, and 10 bases lay between the germline ends. CDR3 nucleotide sequence: TGTGCCAGTACGGCAGCTGGTAACTATGGCTACACCTTC. Residues: CASTAAGNYGYTF.

The chain carries TRBV5-6 and TRBJ2-7; possibly TRBD1 for D (5 bases). V dropped 2 bases and J dropped 3 bases, with 15 bases sitting between them. The CDR3 length is 15 residues. Germline V gene data show CDR1 as SGHDT and CDR2 as YYEEEE. This CDR3 is CASSLLGPKDYEQYF. CDR3 coding DNA: TGTGCCAGCAGCTTACTGGGGCCTAAGGACTACGAGCAGTACTTC.

The chain links TRBV5-8 to TRBJ2-7, with D tentatively TRBD2 (6 bases). Germline V gene lookup returns CDR1 SGHTS and CDR2 YDEGEE. V dropped 1 base and J dropped 3 bases, with 14 bases sitting between them. The CDR3 has 15 residues. The CDR3 DNA follows: TGTGCCAGCAGCTTGCTGGAGGGCCTTTACTACGAGCAGTACTTC. Protein sequence: CASSLLEGLYYEQYF.

The CDR3 nucleotides read TGCAGCGTTGTGCCCTGGGACAGGGGAGCCGGGGAGCTGTTTTTT. It codes for CSVVPWDRGAGELFF. The rearrangement uses TRBV29-1 and TRBJ2-2; 10 bases line up with TRBD1. This CDR3 comprises 15 residues. The germline V gene encodes CDR1 SQVTM and CDR2 ANQGSEA. V trimming: 4 bases; J trimming: 6 bases; junction bases outside the gene matches: 8.

This sequence joins TRBV5-1 and TRBJ2-3; 9 nucleotides align to TRBD2. Germline V CDR1 and CDR2: SGHRS, YFSETQ. V shed 0 bases and J 9 bases; nucleotides not matched to a gene: 14. This CDR3 has 17 amino acids. CDR3 residues: CASSLGFSGGPQETQYF. The CDR3 region has the DNA TGCGCCAGCAGCTTGGGTTTTAGCGGGGGACCCCAGGAAACGCAGTATTTT.

The rearrangement joins TRBV7-9 to TRBJ1-2; TRBD1 agrees at 7 bases. V was clipped by 5 bases and J by 7 bases; unmatched bases: 10. The CDR3 consists of 14 residues. Germline V gene sequence: CDR1 SEHNR, CDR2 FQNEAQ (reference sequence). CDR3 amino acids: CASSLDGTGAGYTF. The CDR3 DNA reads as TGTGCCAGCAGCCTGGACGGCACAGGGGCTGGCTACACCTTC.

This clone appeared once. This chain connects TRBV6-5 to TRBJ1-5; D not certain. Between the trimmed V and J ends, which lost 2 bases and 6 bases, there was a span of 8 bases. The CDR3 runs 13 residues. CDR1 is MNHEY, CDR2 SVGAGI, per germline. CDR3 DNA: TGTGCCAGCAGTTACCAGGTGGGTCAGCCCCAGCATTTT. As protein: CASSYQVGQPQHF.

The rearrangement links TRBV2 to TRBJ2-3, with TRBD2 matching 15 bases. Trimming took 5 bases from V and 5 from J; bases not matched to a gene: 5. This CDR3 comprises 16 residues. Germline V gene data show CDR1 as SNHLY and CDR2 as FYNNEI. CDR3 DNA: TGTGCCAGCAGTATGGGACTAGCGGGGGGTGTAGATACGCAGTATTTT. It translates to CASSMGLAGGVDTQYF.

In its sample, this clone was seen a few times. The gene calls are TRBV29-1 and TRBJ1-2, with TRBD1 as a possible D gene (5 bases). Per germline, CDR1 SQVTM and CDR2 ANQGSEA. This CDR3 spans 14 amino acids. Trimming shortened V by 4 bases and J by 6 bases, and 18 bases separated the two germline ends. The CDR3 coding sequence is TGCAGCGTTGGCCGGGGGGACCAGGGTCATGGCTACACCTTC. Amino acid sequence: CSVGRGDQGHGYTF. Full variable domain (rest looked up from reference TRBV29-1 and TRBJ1-2): SAVISQKPSRDICQRGTSLTIQCQVDSQVTMMFWYRQQPGQSLTLIATANQGSEATYESGFVIDKFPISRPNLTFSTLTVSNMSPEDSSIYLCSVGRGDQGHGYTFGSGTRLTVV.

This chain uses TRBV2 with TRBJ1-5; no clear D. The CDR3 loop spans 15 amino acids. V was trimmed by 3 bases and J by 0 bases, leaving 9 bases between them. Germline loops: CDR1 SNHLY, CDR2 FYNNEI. The CDR3 sequence is CASSDGRVSNQPQHF. CDR3 DNA: TGTGCCAGCAGTGATGGGCGGGTTAGCAATCAGCCCCAGCATTTT.